The T cell receptor (beta chain) under discussion was sequenced for a study of cytomegalovirus exposure and HLA in healthy donors. The PCR employed 60 Vbeta primers together with 13 Jbeta primers. TCRdb keeps only in-frame clones here, not all; method: immunoSEQ multiplex PCR. The sample shows some 120,000 clones, 60% to 80% of them seen only once. Study-level points and caveats: An analysis was carried out at a later point. It showed that HLA-associated TCR beta chains were more clonally expanded than equally common non-associated chains. A later analysis showed TCR association rates differing by HLA locus, peaking at DRB1 and lowest at HLA-C. Across donors, presence/absence analyses took sequencing depth to be roughly uniform. Published work reported that the classifier diagnosed cytomegalovirus status with high specificity and sensitivity.

This CDR3 is 14 amino acids long. Germline assignment: CDR1 MNHNS and CDR2 SASEGT. Trimming stripped 1 base from V and 4 bases from J, with 10 bases between. With respect to this clone: Its matching antigen is unknown.

The source material was PBMCs. The V and J genes are TRBV6-1 and TRBJ1-1, with a tentative D call TRBD1 (6 bases). The receptor's source is a woman between 45 and 65 years old in good health and CMV-seronegative. The CDR3 loop is CASSEDREGTEAFF. The CDR3 DNA follows: TGTGCCAGCAGTGAAGACAGGGAGGGCACTGAAGCTTTCTTT.